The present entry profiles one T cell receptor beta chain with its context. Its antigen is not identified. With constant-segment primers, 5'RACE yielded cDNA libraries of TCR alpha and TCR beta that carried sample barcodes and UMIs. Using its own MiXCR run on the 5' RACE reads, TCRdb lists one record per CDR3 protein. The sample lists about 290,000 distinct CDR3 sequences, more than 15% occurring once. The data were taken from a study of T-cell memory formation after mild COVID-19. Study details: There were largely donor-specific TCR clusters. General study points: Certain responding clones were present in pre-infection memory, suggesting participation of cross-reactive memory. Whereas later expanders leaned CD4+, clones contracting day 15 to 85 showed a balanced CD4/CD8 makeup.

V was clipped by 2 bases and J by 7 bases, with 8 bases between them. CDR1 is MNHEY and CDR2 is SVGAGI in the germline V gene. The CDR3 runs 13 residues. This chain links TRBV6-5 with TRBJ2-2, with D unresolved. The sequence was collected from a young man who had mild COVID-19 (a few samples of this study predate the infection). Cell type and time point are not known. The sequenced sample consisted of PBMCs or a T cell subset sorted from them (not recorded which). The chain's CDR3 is CASSYLGGGELFF. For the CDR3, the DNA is TGTGCCAGCAGTTACCTCGGTGGCGGGGAGCTGTTTTTT.